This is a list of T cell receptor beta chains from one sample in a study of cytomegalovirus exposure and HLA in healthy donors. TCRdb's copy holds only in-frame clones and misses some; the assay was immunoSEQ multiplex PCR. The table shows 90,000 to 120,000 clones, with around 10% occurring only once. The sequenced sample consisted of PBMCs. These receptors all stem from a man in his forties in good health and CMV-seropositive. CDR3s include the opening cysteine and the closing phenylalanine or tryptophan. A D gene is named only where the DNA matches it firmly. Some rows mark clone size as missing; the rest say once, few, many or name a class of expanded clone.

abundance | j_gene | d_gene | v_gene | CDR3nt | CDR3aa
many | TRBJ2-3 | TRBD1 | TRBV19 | TGTGCCAGTAGTATGGGACAGGGGCACACAGATACGCAGTATTTT | CASSMGQGHTDTQYF
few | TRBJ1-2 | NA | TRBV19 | TGTGCCAGTAGTTACTCTGCGAGCTACACCTTC | CASSYSASYTF
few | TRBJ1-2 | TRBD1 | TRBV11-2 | TGTGCCAGCAGCTTTGGAACGACAGGGGTACACACCTTC | CASSFGTTGVHTF
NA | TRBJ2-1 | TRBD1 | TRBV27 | TGTGCCAGCAGTCCGGCCGGGACAGGGTACAATGAGCAGTTCTTC | CASSPAGTGYNEQFF
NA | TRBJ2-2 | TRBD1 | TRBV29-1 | TGCAGCGTTAAGAAGCAGGGGGCAGGCGGGGAGCTGTTTTTT | CSVKKQGAGGELFF
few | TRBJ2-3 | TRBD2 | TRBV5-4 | TGTGCCAGCAGCTTAGCGGGAGACCCAGATACGCAGTATTTT | CASSLAGDPDTQYF
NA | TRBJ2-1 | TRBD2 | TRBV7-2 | TGTGCCAGCAGCTTTACCGGGACTAGCGGCCCCCTGCGGAACAATGAGCAGTTCTTC | CASSFTGTSGPLRNNEQFF
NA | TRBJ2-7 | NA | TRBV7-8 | TGTGCCAGCAGCATGACAGTTGGATTTGGCGAGCAGTACTTC | CASSMTVGFGEQYF
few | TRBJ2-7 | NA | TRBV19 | TGTGCCAGTAGTATAGGGACACCCACCTACGAGCAGTACTTC | CASSIGTPTYEQYF
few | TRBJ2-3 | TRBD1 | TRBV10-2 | TGCGCCAGCAGAGGCGGGACAGGGGTCACAGATACGCAGTATTTT | CASRGGTGVTDTQYF
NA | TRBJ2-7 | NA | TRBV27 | TGTGCCAGCGGAGTGGGGACAAGTCAGGACGAGCAGTACTTC | CASGVGTSQDEQYF
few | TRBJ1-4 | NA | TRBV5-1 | TGCGCCAGCAGCTTGGGCAGATCCTCAACTAATGAAAAACTGTTTTTT | CASSLGRSSTNEKLFF
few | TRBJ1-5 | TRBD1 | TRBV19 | TGTGCCAGTGGGGACAGATCAGAAAAGGGCAATCAGCCCCAGCATTTT | CASGDRSEKGNQPQHF
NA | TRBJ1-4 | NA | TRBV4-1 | TGCGCCAGCAGCCTAAGATCGGACAACCATGAAAAACTGTTTTTT | CASSLRSDNHEKLFF
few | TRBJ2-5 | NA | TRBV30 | TGTGCCTGGAACGGCCAAGAGACCCAGTACTTC | CAWNGQETQYF
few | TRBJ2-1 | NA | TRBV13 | TGTGCCAGCAGCTTAGAAGGGGTTAGCGGACACAATGAGCAGTTCTTC | CASSLEGVSGHNEQFF
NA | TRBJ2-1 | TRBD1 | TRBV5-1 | TGCGCCAGCAGCTTGGCAGGGGGCATTGAGCAGTTCTTC | CASSLAGGIEQFF
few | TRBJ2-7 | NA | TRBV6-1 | TGTGCCAGCAGCGACAGGAGGAACTACGAGCAGTACTTC | CASSDRRNYEQYF
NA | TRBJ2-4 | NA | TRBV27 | TGTGCCAGCAGTTTTGAAGGGAGAGGAGAAAACATTCAGTACTTC | CASSFEGRGENIQYF
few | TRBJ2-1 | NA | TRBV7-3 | TGTGCCAGCAGCTTAACGACAGGAACCAGCTCCTACAATGAGCAGTTCTTC | CASSLTTGTSSYNEQFF
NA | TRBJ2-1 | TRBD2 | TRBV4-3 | TGCGCCAGCAGCCAGGGTAGCGGGAGTCTACTAGGGAATGAGCAGTTCTTC | CASSQGSGSLLGNEQFF
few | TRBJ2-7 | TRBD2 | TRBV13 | TGTGCCAGCAGCAAGGGACTAGCGGGAGTCCGCGTGGGGGAGCAGTACTTC | CASSKGLAGVRVGEQYF
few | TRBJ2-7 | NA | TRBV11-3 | TGTGCCAGCAGCTTCCGACGGGACTACGAGCAGTACTTC | CASSFRRDYEQYF
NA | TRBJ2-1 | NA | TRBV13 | TGTGCCAGCAGCTTAGGCGTAGGGACAACCTTCAATGAGCAGTTCTTC | CASSLGVGTTFNEQFF
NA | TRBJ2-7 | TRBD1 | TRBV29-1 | TGCAGCGGGGGGACAGACCCTCTCGAGCAGTACTTC | CSGGTDPLEQYF
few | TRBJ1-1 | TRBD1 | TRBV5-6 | TGTGCCAGCAGCCTTTACGGGGGACAGGGGATTACTGAAGCTTTCTTT | CASSLYGGQGITEAFF
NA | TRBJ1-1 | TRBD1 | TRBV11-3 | TGTGCCAGCAGCTCCCGGACAGGGAGAAACACTGAAGCTTTCTTT | CASSSRTGRNTEAFF
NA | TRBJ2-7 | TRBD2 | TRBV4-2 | TGTGCCAGCAGCCAAGTGACTAGCTCCGAGCAGTACTTC | CASSQVTSSEQYF
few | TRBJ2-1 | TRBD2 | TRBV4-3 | TGCGCCAGCAGCCAGGCTTCGACTAGCGGGAGATTTGAGCAGTTCTTC | CASSQASTSGRFEQFF
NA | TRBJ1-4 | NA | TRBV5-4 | TGTGCCAGCAGTGAAGAACCGGGGACTAATGAAAAACTGTTTTTT | CASSEEPGTNEKLFF
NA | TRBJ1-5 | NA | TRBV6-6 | TGTGCCAGCAGTTACTCGGCAGGGGTCAATCAGCCCCAGCATTTT | CASSYSAGVNQPQHF
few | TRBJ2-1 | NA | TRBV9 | TGTGCCAGCAGCGTAGTGACGCAGGGTGAGCAGTTCTTC | CASSVVTQGEQFF
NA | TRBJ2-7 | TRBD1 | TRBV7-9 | TGTGCCAGCAGCTTAAGCGACAGGGCAACCTACGAGCAGTACTTC | CASSLSDRATYEQYF
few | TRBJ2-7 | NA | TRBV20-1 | TGCAGTGCACCCTCAGGGCCCGAGCAGTACTTC | CSAPSGPEQYF
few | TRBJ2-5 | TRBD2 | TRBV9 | TGTGCCAGCAGCGTAGGAGGTAGCGGGAGGGGTGAGACCCAGTACTTC | CASSVGGSGRGETQYF
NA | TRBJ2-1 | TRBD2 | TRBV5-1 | TGCGCCAGCAGCCCGGGGGGACTAGCGACGTACAATGAGCAGTTCTTC | CASSPGGLATYNEQFF
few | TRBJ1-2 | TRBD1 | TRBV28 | TGTGCCAGCAGTTTGACAGGGGGTTATGGCTACACCTTC | CASSLTGGYGYTF
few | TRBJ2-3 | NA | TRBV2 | TGTGCCAGCAGTGAAAGCATGAACACAGATACGCAGTATTTT | CASSESMNTDTQYF
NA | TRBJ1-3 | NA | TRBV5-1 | TGCGCCAGCAGCTCGGACAGCTCTGGAAACACCATATATTTT | CASSSDSSGNTIYF
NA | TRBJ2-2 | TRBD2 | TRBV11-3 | TGTGCCAGCTCCAGCCGCGGGAGGGCTTGGACCGGGGAGCTGTTTTTT | CASSSRGRAWTGELFF
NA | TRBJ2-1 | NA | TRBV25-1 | TGTGCCAGCAGTGAATGGGGCAGCTCCTACAATGAGCAGTTCTTC | CASSEWGSSYNEQFF
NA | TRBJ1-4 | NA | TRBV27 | TGTGCCAGCAGCACAGGGATTGAAAAACTGTTTTTT | CASSTGIEKLFF
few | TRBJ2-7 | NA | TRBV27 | TGTGCCAGCAAGGGCCGACAGAACACCTACGAGCAGTACTTC | CASKGRQNTYEQYF
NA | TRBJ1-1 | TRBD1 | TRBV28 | TGTGCCAGCAGCCCCAGGGGGACTGAAGCTTTCTTT | CASSPRGTEAFF
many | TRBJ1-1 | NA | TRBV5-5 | TGTGCCAGCAGCAGCGTGGGACTCAACACTGAAGCTTTCTTT | CASSSVGLNTEAFF
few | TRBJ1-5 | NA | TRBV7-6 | TGTGCCAGCAGCTTAGAGACAGGCGACAATCAGCCCCAGCATTTT | CASSLETGDNQPQHF
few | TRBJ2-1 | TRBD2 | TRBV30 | TGTGCCTGGAGCAGGGTTGGCGGGAGAGACAATGAGCAGTTCTTC | CAWSRVGGRDNEQFF
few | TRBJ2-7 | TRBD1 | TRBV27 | TGTGCCAGCAGTCCCGGGACAGGGGTGTACGAGCAGTACTTC | CASSPGTGVYEQYF
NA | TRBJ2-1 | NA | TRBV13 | TGTGCCAGCACCCCGGAAGCGGGCCACTACAATGAGCAGTTCTTC | CASTPEAGHYNEQFF
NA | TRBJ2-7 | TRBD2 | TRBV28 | TGTGCCAGCAGTCCAAACCGACTAGCGGCCCCCTACGAGCAGTACTTC | CASSPNRLAAPYEQYF
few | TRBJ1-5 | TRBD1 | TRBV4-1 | TGCGCCAGCAGCTGGACCGGGACAGGGTCCCAGCCCCAGCATTTT | CASSWTGTGSQPQHF
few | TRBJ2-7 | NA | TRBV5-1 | TGCGCCAGCAGCGACACAGGGCGGGAGCAGTACTTC | CASSDTGREQYF
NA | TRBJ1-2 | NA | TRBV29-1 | TGCAGCGACTACCAAGGCTATGGCTACACCTTC | CSDYQGYGYTF